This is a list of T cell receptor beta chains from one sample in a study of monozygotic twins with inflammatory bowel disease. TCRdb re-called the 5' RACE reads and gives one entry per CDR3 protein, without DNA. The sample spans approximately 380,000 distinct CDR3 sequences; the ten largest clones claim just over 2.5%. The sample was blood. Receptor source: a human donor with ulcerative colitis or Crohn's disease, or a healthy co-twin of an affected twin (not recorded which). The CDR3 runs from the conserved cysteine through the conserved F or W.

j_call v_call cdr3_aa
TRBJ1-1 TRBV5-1 CASSLALRGAEAFF
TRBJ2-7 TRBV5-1 CASTDPSSYEQYF
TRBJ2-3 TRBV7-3 CASSSSGAHPGTDTQYF
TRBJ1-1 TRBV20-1 CSARDREGTMNTEAFF
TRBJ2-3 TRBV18 CASSGTGVTTDTQYF
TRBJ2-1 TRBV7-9 CASSSTTRSSYNEQFF
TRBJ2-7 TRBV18 CASSQAASYEQYF
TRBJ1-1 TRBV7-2 CASSSRTETEAFF
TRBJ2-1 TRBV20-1 CSATSGGRPAGQFF
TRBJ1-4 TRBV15 CATSRDPGQGGKLFF
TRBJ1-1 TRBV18 CASSRGADMNTEAFF
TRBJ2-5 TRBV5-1 CASSLGRDSGGYQETQYF
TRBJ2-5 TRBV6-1 CASSAGGAGETQYF
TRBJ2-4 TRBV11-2 CASSLYHRAAVDAKNIQYF
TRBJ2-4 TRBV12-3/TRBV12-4 CASSFGLAKNIQYF
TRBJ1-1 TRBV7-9 CASSTPSGTGGHTEAFF
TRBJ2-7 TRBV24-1 CATSDRTGGPHEQYF
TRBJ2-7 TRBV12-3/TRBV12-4 CASSLARNYEQYF
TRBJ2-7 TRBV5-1 CASSSGTSYEQYF
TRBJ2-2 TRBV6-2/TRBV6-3 CASSYSELITGELFF
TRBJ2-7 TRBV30 CAWSVQGYGEQYF
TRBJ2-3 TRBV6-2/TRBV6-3 CASSSLAGFTDTQYF
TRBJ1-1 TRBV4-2 CASSQVGAAFF
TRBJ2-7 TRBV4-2 CASSQVLTGSSYEQYF
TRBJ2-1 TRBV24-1 CATGEGLPNNEQFF
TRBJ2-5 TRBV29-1 CSVDAGGSSETQYF
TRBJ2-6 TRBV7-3 CASSLTGSPGANVLTF
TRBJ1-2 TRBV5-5 CASSSILQGQGYGYTF
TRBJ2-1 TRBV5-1 CASSPRGVPLVQFF
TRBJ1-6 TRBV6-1 CASTPQARSPNSPLHF
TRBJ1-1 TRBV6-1 CASSPTLPPMNTEAFF
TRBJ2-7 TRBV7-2 CASSLGREWYEQYF
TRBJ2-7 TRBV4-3 CASSQETSGGAGQYF
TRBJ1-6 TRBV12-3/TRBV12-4 CANSSPQGATKSPLHF
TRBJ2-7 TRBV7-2 CASSRVYEQYF
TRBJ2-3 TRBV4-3 CASSQPNPTNNTQYF
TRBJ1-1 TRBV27 CASSPAGVLAEAFF
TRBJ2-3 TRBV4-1 CASSQKGSGGVDTQYF
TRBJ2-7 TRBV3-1 CASSQERWSISYEQYF
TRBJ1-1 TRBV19 CASSMVYNTEAFF
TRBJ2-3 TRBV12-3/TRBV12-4 CASSYSGGPTDTQYF
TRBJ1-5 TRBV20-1 CSARVQDYQPQHF
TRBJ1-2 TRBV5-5 CASSPRDPYGYTF
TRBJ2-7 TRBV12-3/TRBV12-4 CASSHHRTLSYEQYF
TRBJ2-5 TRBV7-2 CASSLRAETQYF
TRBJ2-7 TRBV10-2 CATQTSGSVYEQYF
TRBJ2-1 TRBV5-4 CASSPTWSSYNEQFF
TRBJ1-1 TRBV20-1 CSARDWGTPLGAFF
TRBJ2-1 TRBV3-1 CASSGGPIMSSYNEQFF
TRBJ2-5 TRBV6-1 CASKGGNRLAGAPGGTQYF
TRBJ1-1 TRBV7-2 CASSLRRGPAEAFF
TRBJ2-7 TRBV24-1 CATSDLSSGTERRYVSYEQYF
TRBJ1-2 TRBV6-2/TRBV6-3 CASSYPGRPLYGYTF
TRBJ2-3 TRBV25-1 CASSAMDRVPFTDTQYF
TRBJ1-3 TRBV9 CASSAGQSSGNTIYF
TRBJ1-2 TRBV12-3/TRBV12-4 CATAPTGYGYTF
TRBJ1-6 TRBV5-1 CASSPDRQYNSPLHF
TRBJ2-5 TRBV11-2 CASSLAGHQSDF
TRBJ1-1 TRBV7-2 CASSLVLRAITEAFF